Given below is one TCR beta chain in context. These data come from a study of control samples from healthy donors and cancer patients. TCRdb's copy holds only in-frame clones and misses some; the assay was immunoSEQ multiplex PCR. The sample shows fewer than 85,000 clones, around 92% of them seen only once. The CDR3 consists of 14 residues. Germline CDR1 is SEHNR and CDR2 is FQNEAQ (reference sequence). V lost 2 bases and J 0 bases, leaving 7 bases between the germline ends. This TCR was recovered from a woman in her fifties or sixties in good health. The chain recombines TRBV7-9 with TRBJ1-1; D perhaps matches TRBD1 (5 bases). Sequenced input: blood. As DNA, the CDR3 is TGTGCCAGCAGCTTACAGGGTATGAACACTGAAGCTTTCTTT. Its translation: CASSLQGMNTEAFF.